This T cell receptor beta chain is from a study of T cells after yellow fever vaccination. Study details: Preparing low-cell-number fractions relied on SMART-Seq v4 Ultra Low Input. Overall study results and limits: The secondary response peaked faster, at day 5 versus 15, but was weaker.

Germline CDR1 and CDR2: MNHNY and SVGAGI (reference sequence). Germline trimming cut 4 bases from V and 5 bases from J; bases unmatched to any gene: 8. The CDR3 runs to 14 residues. Concerning this clonotype: Its antigen is as yet unknown.

It was through 5'RACE template switching that TCR cDNA was made, with a universal primer site and UMIs added. TCRdb reprocessed the 5' RACE reads via MiXCR and lists one record per CDR3 protein. The profile covers 400,000 to 450,000 distinct CDR3 sequences, with around 20% appearing a single time and around 17% taken by the ten largest. Here the sequenced sample was PBMCs, taken before the yellow fever booster vaccination. The chain joins TRBV6-6 to TRBJ2-7; 7 bases fit TRBD1. This receptor was obtained from a young man who received the YFV17D yellow fever vaccine. The CDR3 DNA is TGTGCCAGCAGTTTTCGAACAGGGGTAGACGAGCAGTACTTC. Translating gives CASSFRTGVDEQYF.